The TCR beta chain described here comes from a study of shared clonotypes between healthy human individuals. Approximately 32,000 T cell genomes, or approximately 300 ng DNA, went into unsorted PBMC replicate PCRs. With ten immunoSEQ deep assay plates, unsorted PBMC DNA underwent sequencing. Using immunoSEQ multiplex PCR, the repertoire was profiled, and TCRdb retains in-frame clones only, with some absent. The table includes approximately 500,000 clones, about four fifths detected once. V lost 5 bases and J lost 4; bases outside the gene matches: 7. The CDR3 is made up of 15 amino acids. Germline CDR1 and CDR2: MDHEN and SYDVKM. Recent acute infections and vaccinations were absent in the healthy HIV-negative adult donors.

The rearrangement joins TRBV28 to TRBJ1-3, with 8 nucleotides matching TRBD1. The sample consisted of PBMCs. The source is a woman between 40 and 55 years old in good health. Some clones in this sample may be carry-over from other donors' samples. The DNA for the CDR3 is TGTGCCAGCAGTCCACGGACAGGGTCCGGAAACACCATATATTTT. Translating it yields CASSPRTGSGNTIYF.